This TCR beta chain was recorded in a study of regulatory T cells in long-lasting Graves disease. Time point described: newly diagnosed GD, antithyroid drugs for less than 3 months. The TCR library was prepared using RNA isolated from PBMCs. Germline lookup yields CDR1 SGHNT and CDR2 YYREEE (reference sequence). Trimming shortened V by 0 bases and J by 8 bases, and 15 bases separated the two germline ends. This CDR3 is 15 amino acids long. iRepertoire HTBI primers and Arm-PCR of CDR3 regions built TCR beta libraries. TCRdb re-called the multiplex PCR reads with MiXCR, one entry per CDR3 protein. In the table there are 350,000 to 500,000 distinct CDR3 sequences, 14% of which are singletons. This clonotype was picked up many times. This sample also belongs to another study, concerning T cells in Graves' hyperthyroidism and ophthalmopathy.

The origin of this receptor is a woman between 45 and 65 years old with Graves disease. The chain carries TRBV5-4 and TRBJ2-1, with D possibly being TRBD1 (5 bases). The source material was peripheral blood mononuclear cells (PBMCs), sampled at new diagnosis, from a patient treated with antithyroid drugs. The CDR3 loop is CASSLGQGALHEQFF. The CDR3 DNA follows: TGTGCCAGCAGCTTGGGTCAGGGTGCTTTGCATGAGCAGTTCTTC.